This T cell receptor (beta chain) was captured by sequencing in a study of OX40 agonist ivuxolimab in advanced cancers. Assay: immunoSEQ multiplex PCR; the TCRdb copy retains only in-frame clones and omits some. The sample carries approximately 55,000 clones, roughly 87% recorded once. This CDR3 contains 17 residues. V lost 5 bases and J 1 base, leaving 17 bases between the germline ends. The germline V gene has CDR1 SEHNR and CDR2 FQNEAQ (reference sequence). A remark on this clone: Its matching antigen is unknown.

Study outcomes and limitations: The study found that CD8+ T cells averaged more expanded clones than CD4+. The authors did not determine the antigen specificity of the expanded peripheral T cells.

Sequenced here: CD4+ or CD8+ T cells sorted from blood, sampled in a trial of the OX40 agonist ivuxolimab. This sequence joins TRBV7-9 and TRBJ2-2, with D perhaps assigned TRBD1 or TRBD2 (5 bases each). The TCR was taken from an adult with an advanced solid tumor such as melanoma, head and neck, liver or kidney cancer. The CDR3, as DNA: TGTGCCAGCAGCCCCTCCCGGGGCCCCAGGAACACCGGGGAGCTGTTTTTT. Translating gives CASSPSRGPRNTGELFF.